A selection of T cell receptor beta chains follows, all from one sample in a study of blood T cell repertoires in COVID-19. Clones were read by immunoSEQ multiplex PCR, and TCRdb kept only the in-frame ones, dropping some. The repertoire holds over 300,000 clones, with approximately 89% as singletons. The specimen sequenced was PBMCs or T cells enriched from blood (not recorded which). These receptors were taken from a woman in her 40s who had recovered from COVID-19. Both conserved end residues are part of each CDR3. Fields, in order: D gene, V gene, CDR3 protein. The D gene is left open where the match is weak.

D gene: -; V gene: TRBV5-6; CDR3 protein: CASSLAVNYEQYF
D gene: TRBD1; V gene: TRBV15; CDR3 protein: CATSSRQGSGELFF
D gene: -; V gene: TRBV13; CDR3 protein: CASTSTRGLEEGGEAFF
D gene: -; V gene: TRBV30; CDR3 protein: CAWSPRGRVGNQPQHF
D gene: TRBD2; V gene: TRBV4-3; CDR3 protein: CASSQFPGTSGGGVQYF
D gene: -; V gene: TRBV30; CDR3 protein: CAWRNKGGSEQYF
D gene: -; V gene: TRBV6-5; CDR3 protein: CASSYSGFYEQYF
D gene: TRBD1; V gene: TRBV6-2/TRBV6-3; CDR3 protein: CASSYLTGANYGYTF
D gene: TRBD1; V gene: TRBV7-2; CDR3 protein: CASSLSGRGTYEQYF
D gene: -; V gene: TRBV5-1; CDR3 protein: CASSPGGAGDEAFF
D gene: TRBD2; V gene: TRBV2; CDR3 protein: CASSSTTSGREQYF
D gene: TRBD2; V gene: TRBV19; CDR3 protein: CASSINGRARLLDTQYF
D gene: -; V gene: TRBV19; CDR3 protein: CASSTQGMGYEQYF
D gene: -; V gene: TRBV5-1; CDR3 protein: CASSLDRALNTEAFF
D gene: TRBD2; V gene: TRBV18; CDR3 protein: CASSPHRPDLGTSGGPTQNEQFF
D gene: -; V gene: TRBV19; CDR3 protein: CASSPQGHDYEQYF
D gene: TRBD1; V gene: TRBV2; CDR3 protein: CASSQGADYGYTF
D gene: -; V gene: TRBV20-1; CDR3 protein: CSSLVNEKLFF
D gene: -; V gene: TRBV18; CDR3 protein: CASSPPAGRAEAFF
D gene: -; V gene: TRBV4-3; CDR3 protein: CASSLSLGVTRGNTIYF
D gene: -; V gene: TRBV4-1; CDR3 protein: CASSQGLALYEQYF
D gene: -; V gene: TRBV10-3; CDR3 protein: CAISGYRNQPQHF
D gene: TRBD1; V gene: TRBV12-3/TRBV12-4; CDR3 protein: CASRPGGNQPQHF
D gene: TRBD2; V gene: TRBV4-1; CDR3 protein: CASSPISGRSYEQYF
D gene: -; V gene: TRBV19; CDR3 protein: CAAAETVQETQYF
D gene: -; V gene: TRBV28; CDR3 protein: CASILRGGAGEAFF
D gene: -; V gene: TRBV27; CDR3 protein: CASGFIGGGGGYTF
D gene: TRBD2; V gene: TRBV12-3/TRBV12-4; CDR3 protein: CASSFQLAGGQYF
D gene: -; V gene: TRBV7-9; CDR3 protein: CASSLGPDEQYF
D gene: -; V gene: TRBV9; CDR3 protein: CASSVDPGGTEAFF
D gene: TRBD2; V gene: TRBV5-1; CDR3 protein: CASSLLGGNYEQYF